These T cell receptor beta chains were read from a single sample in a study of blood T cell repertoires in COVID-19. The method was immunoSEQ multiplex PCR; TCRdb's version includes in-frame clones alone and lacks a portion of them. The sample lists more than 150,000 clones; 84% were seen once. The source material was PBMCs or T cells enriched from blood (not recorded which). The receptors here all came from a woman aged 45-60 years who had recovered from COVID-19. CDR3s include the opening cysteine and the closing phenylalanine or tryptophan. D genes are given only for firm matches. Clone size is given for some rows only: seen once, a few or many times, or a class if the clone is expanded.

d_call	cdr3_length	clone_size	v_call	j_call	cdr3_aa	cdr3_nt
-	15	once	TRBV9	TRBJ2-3	CASSVGGGSTDTQYF	TGTGCCAGCAGCGTAGGTGGCGGGAGCACAGATACGCAGTATTTT
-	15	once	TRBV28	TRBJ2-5	CASTGSGPSRETQYF	TGTGCCAGCACCGGTTCGGGTCCCTCGAGGGAGACCCAGTACTTC
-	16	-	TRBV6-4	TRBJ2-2	CASSLHMTLNTGELFF	TGTGCCAGCAGTTTGCACATGACATTGAACACCGGGGAGCTGTTTTTT
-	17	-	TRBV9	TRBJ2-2	CASSPFQGYRVPGELFF	TGTGCCAGCAGCCCATTTCAGGGATACCGGGTTCCCGGGGAGCTGTTTTTT
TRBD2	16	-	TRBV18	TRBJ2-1	CASSPSLTSGGGEQFF	TGTGCCAGCTCACCGTCCCTGACTAGCGGGGGGGGAGAGCAGTTCTTC
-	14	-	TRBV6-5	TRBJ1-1	CASSYFGLNTEAFF	TGTGCCAGCAGTTACTTCGGGTTGAACACTGAAGCTTTCTTT
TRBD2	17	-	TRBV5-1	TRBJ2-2	CASSPGTSGGYTGELFF	TGCGCCAGCAGCCCCGGGACTAGCGGGGGATACACCGGGGAGCTGTTTTTT
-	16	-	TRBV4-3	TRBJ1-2	CASSQDQGGTNYGYTF	TGCGCCAGCAGCCAAGACCAGGGAGGAACTAACTATGGCTACACCTTC
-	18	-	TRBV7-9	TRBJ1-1	CASSERRVPVRGKTEAFF	TGTGCCAGCAGCGAACGTAGGGTACCGGTCCGGGGGAAAACTGAAGCTTTCTTT
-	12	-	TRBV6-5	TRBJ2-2	CASSHGTGELFF	TGTGCCAGCAGTCACGGGACCGGGGAGCTGTTTTTT
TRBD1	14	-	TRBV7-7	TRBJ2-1	CASSLGTGYNEQFF	TGTGCTAGCAGCTTAGGGACAGGGTACAATGAGCAGTTCTTC
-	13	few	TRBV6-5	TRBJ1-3	CASSDNSGNTIYF	TGTGCCAGCAGCGACAACTCTGGAAACACCATATATTTT
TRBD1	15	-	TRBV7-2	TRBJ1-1	CASSLRTGMNTEAFF	TGTGCCAGCAGCTTGAGGACAGGGATGAACACTGAAGCTTTCTTT
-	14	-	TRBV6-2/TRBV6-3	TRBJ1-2	CASSYRGQHYGYTF	TGTGCCAGCAGTTATCGTGGACAGCACTATGGCTACACCTTC
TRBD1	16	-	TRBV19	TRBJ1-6	CASSQGRTGSNSPLHF	TGTGCCAGTAGCCAAGGACGGACAGGCTCAAATTCACCCCTCCACTTT
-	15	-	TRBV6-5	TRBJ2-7	CASSYSGGLSYEQYF	TGTGCCAGCAGTTACTCAGGGGGATTGTCCTACGAGCAGTACTTC
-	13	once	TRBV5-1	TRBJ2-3	CASSLADGATQYF	TGCGCCAGCAGCTTGGCCGATGGGGCTACGCAGTATTTT
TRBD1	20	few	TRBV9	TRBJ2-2	CASSVAAGTGLLANTGELFF	TGTGCCAGCAGCGTTGCTGCCGGGACAGGGCTTCTCGCGAACACCGGGGAGCTGTTTTTT
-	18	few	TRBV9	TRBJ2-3	CASSLVGGPPKSTDTQYF	TGTGCCAGCAGCCTAGTGGGGGGGCCCCCAAAAAGCACAGATACGCAGTATTTT
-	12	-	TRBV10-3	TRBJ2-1	CAISRGFNEQFF	TGTGCCATCAGTAGGGGCTTCAATGAGCAGTTCTTC
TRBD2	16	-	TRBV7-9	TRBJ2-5	CASSLGVSGRVETQYF	TGTGCCAGCAGCCTAGGAGTTAGCGGGAGAGTAGAGACCCAGTACTTC
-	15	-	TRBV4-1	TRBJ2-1	CASSQDPYNDNEQFF	TGCGCCAGCAGCCAAGACCCTTATAATGACAATGAGCAGTTCTTC
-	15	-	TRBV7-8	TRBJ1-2	CASSLAGGEGYGYTF	TGTGCCAGCAGCTTAGCGGGGGGGGAGGGCTATGGCTACACCTTC
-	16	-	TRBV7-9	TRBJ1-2	CASLIAGQPGNYGYTF	TGTGCCAGCCTAATAGCCGGACAACCGGGTAACTATGGCTACACCTTC
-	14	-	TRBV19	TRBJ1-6	CASKEQSYNSPLHF	TGTGCCAGTAAAGAACAGAGTTATAATTCACCCCTCCACTTT
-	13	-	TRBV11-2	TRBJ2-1	CASSLGGGNEQFF	TGTGCCAGCAGCTTAGGTGGCGGCAATGAGCAGTTCTTC
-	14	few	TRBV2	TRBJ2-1	CASWAGPAYNEQFF	TGTGCCAGCTGGGCGGGACCCGCCTACAATGAGCAGTTCTTC
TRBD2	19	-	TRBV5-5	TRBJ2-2	CASSLGRGGLGKQTGELFF	TGTGCCAGCAGCTTGGGACGTGGGGGACTAGGAAAACAAACCGGGGAGCTGTTTTTT
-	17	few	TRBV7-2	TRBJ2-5	CASSYRGLGQGRETQYF	TGTGCCAGCAGCTACCGAGGCTTGGGGCAGGGAAGAGAGACCCAGTACTTC
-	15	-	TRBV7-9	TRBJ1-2	CASDRGLLGGYGYTF	TGTGCCAGCGATAGGGGACTTCTCGGCGGGTATGGCTACACCTTC
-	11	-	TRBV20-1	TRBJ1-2	CSAALNYGYTF	TGCAGTGCAGCCCTTAACTATGGCTACACCTTC
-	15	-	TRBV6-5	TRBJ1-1	CASRVAPTTNTEAFF	TGTGCCAGCCGAGTAGCCCCAACTACGAACACTGAAGCTTTCTTT
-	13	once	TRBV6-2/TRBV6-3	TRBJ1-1	CASSPFPGSEAFF	TGTGCCAGCAGCCCTTTCCCCGGTTCGGAAGCTTTCTTT
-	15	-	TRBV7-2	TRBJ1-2	CASSLVAGENYGYTF	TGTGCCAGCAGCTTAGTAGCAGGGGAGAACTATGGCTACACCTTC
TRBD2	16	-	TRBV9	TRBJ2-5	CASSPGTSFSRETQYF	TGTGCCAGCAGCCCCGGGACTAGTTTCTCCAGAGAGACCCAGTACTTC